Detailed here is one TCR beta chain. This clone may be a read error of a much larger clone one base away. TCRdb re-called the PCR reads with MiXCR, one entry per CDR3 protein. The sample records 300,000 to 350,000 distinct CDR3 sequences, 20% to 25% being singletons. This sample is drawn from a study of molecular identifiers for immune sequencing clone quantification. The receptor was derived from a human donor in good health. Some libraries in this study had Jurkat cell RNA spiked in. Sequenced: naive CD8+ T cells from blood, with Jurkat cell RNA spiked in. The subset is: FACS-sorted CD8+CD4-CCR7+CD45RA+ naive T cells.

In nucleotides, the CDR3 is TGTGCCAGCAGTTACCTTCTGTTTAGGCAAGAGGCCCAGTACTTC. Protein product: CASSYLLFRQEAQYF. The V call is TRBV12-3 or TRBV12-4, the J call TRBJ2-5; D not resolved. The CDR3 covers 15 residues.